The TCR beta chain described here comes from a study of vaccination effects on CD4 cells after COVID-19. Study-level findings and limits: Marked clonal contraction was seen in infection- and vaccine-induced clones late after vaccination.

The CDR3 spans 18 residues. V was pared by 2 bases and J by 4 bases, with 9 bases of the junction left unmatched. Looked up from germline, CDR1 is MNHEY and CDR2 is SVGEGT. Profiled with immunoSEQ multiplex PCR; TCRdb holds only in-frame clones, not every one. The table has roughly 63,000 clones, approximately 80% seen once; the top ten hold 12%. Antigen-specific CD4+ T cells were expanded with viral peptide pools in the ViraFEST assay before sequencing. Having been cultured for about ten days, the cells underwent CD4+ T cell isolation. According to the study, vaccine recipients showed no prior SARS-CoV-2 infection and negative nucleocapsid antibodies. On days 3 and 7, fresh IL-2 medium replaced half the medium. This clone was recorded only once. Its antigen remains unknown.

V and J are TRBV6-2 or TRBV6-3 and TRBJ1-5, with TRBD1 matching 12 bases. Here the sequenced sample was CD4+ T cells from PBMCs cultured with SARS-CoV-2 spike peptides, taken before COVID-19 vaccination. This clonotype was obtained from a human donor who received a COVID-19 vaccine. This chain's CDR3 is CASSYRRPGQGANQPQHF. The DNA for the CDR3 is TGTGCCAGCAGTTACCGTCGACCGGGACAGGGGGCTAATCAGCCCCAGCATTTT.